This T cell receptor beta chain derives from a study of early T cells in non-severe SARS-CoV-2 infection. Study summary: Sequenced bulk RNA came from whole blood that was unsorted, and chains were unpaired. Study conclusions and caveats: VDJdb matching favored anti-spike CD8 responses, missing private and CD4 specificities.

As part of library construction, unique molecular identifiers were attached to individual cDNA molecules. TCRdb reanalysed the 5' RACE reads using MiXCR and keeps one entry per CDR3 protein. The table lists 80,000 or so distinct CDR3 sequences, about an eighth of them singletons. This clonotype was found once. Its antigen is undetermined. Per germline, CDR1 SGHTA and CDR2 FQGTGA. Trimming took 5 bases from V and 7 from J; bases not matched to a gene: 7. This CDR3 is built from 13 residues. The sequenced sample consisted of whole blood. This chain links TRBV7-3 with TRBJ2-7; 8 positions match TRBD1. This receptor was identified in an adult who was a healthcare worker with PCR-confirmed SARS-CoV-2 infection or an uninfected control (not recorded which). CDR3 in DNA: TGTGCCAGCAGCCTAGGACAGGGTCGAGAGCAGTACTTC. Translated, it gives CASSLGQGREQYF.